This T cell receptor beta chain was identified during a study of T cell responses to AZD1222 COVID-19 vaccine (dated by TCRdb to the early 2020s). About the investigation overall: AZD1222 recipients whose second dose came at about 4 weeks and those whose second dose came at about 12 weeks were combined into one group, since spike-specific TCR depth and breadth did not differ between the two schedules. TCR sequencing covered about 230 trial participants: 207 given two doses of AZD1222 and 26 given two doses of MenACWY control vaccine. Trial participants were enrolled into age subgroups of 18-55, 56-69 and 70-plus years, which contained 148, 28 and 57 TCR-sequenced participants, respectively. General findings and caveats noted by the study authors: In the small 56-69-year group, the increase in depth fell short of significance, most likely because of low power. Reportedly, close to half of the unique spike-specific TCRs recognized epitopes lying outside the regions that are mutated in the B.1.351 and B.1.1.7 variants. The whole spike protein was spanned by vaccine-associated CD4 TCRs, and dominant responses were seen in regions 160-218 and 743-854. After two AZD1222 doses, spike-specific TCR breadth and depth were significantly higher than at day 0 and than in MenACWY recipients. Conclusions about previously exposed vaccinees were limited because only a handful of AZD1222 recipients were SARS-CoV-2 seropositive at baseline. Because no day 14 peak-response samples were available, the repertoires could be characterized only after the peak T cell response. Participants were mostly white British and included more females than males, and it was suggested by the authors that clonal diversity may have been underestimated.

The sample's time point label, decoded: baseline before first vaccination. The vaccinee samples were drawn from two UK trials, COV001 and COV002, one of which was a single-blind randomized controlled phase 2/3 trial testing AZD1222 (ChAdOx1 nCoV-19) in healthy adults. For TCRbeta chain sequencing, PBMC samples were collected from trial participants at day 0 and at day 28 after the second dose. CDR1 SGHRS and CDR2 YFSETQ are derived from the germline V gene. The CDR3, cysteine through phenylalanine, is 13 amino acids long. Of the read, only the CDR3 DNA is kept; its 39 bases are in frame from base 1. V is pared back by 4 bases and J by 7 bases, with 14 bases lying between the germline termini. As to this clone: Its antigen remains unidentified. It has no much larger one-base neighbor in the sample; base qualities were not kept.

The CDR3 regions of human TCRbeta chains were analyzed by immunosequencing. Concerning the study's data processing: Repertoire TCRs were checked for matches against a reference library of SARS-CoV-2-specific TCRs that had been generated using the MIRA antigen-specificity platform. Breadth was defined as the fraction of unique TCRs that were SARS-CoV-2-associated, and depth was defined as the fraction of total T cells that were SARS-CoV-2-associated. Using the MIRA data, each spike-specific TCR was assigned both to the spike region to which the TCR was reactive and to a CD4 or CD8 class. Log10-transformed breadth and depth values were compared by one-way ANOVA with Sidak's multiple comparisons tests. The source is immuneACCESS, and TCRdb retained only in-frame sequences with V and J called. Part of the clones is not carried over; for the studies checked, unresolved V genes explain less than half of this, and the remainder is unexplained. V and J calls plus clone size are reproduced from that table; the DNA served to infer D and trimming. Present in this sample are about 92,000 clones, roughly 88% of which were seen just once. The leading ten clones occupy roughly 5.2% of the sample.

Sequenced material: peripheral blood, taken on day 0 of AZD1222 vaccination. The receptor chain draws on TRBV5-1 and TRBJ1-2; the D gene is unclear. The sequence was collected from an adult in good health. The CDR3 protein is CASSPDRASGYTF. The DNA reads TGCGCCAGCAGCCCGGACCGGGCGAGTGGCTACACCTTC.